In this sample, the clone carrying this T cell receptor beta chain turned up once. Its matching antigen is unknown. Sequencing used immunoSEQ multiplex PCR; TCRdb keeps in-frame clones, though not all of them. The sample has over 700,000 clones; 72% are singletons. The CDR3 totals 15 residues. V lost 2 bases, J lost 4 bases, and 14 bases lay in between. In germline, CDR1 is MNHNS, CDR2 SASEGT. The record originates from a study of shared clonotypes between healthy human individuals. Across the whole study: Plates per donor: three CD4 naive, three CD4 memory, two CD8 naive, one CD8 memory.

The study, taken as a whole, reports: Depth was large, yet rarefaction showed that sorted-subset sequencing was incomplete. An expected dependence of interdonor clonotype sharing on sequencing depth was noted.

V is TRBV6-1 and J is TRBJ1-2; D remains ambiguous. The receptor's source is a woman under 40 in good health. Sequenced input: memory CD4+ T cells sorted from blood. Subset defined: CD45RA-negative fraction. For the CDR3, the DNA is TGTGCCAGCAGTGAAAGACACGACAAGAGCTATGGCTACACCTTC. Encoded protein: CASSERHDKSYGYTF.